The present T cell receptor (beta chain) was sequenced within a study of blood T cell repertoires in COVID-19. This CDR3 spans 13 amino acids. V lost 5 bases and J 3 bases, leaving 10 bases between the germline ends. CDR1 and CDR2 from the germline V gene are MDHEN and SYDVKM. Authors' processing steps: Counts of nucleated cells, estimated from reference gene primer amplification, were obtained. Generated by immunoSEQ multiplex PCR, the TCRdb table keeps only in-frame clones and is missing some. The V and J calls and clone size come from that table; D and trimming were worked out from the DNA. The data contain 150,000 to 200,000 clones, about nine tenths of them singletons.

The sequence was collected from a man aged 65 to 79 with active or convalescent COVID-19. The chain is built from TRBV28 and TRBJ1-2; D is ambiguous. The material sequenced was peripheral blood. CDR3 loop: CASSGRTDYGYTF. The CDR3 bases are TGTGCCAGCAGTGGGAGGACGGACTATGGCTACACCTTC.